This TCR beta chain was sequenced for a study of T cells in Graves' hyperthyroidism and ophthalmopathy. In the study overall: Peripheral blood was collected at initial diagnosis, before any treatment.

This clonotype occurred many times. The CDR3 regions of TCR beta were amplified from RNA transcripts. The primer set for the first-round RT-PCR of the TCR CDR3 was HTBI. Via MiXCR, TCRdb re-called the multiplex PCR reads, giving one row per CDR3 protein. The sample yields around 600,000 distinct CDR3 sequences, roughly 15% seen once. Disease lasting under 3 months, a NOSPECS grade of at least 4, and a Clinical Activity Score of at least 3 were features of the ophthalmopathy patients. Per the germline V gene, CDR1 is MDHEN and CDR2 is SYDVKM. Trimming took 6 bases from V and 12 from J; bases not matched to a gene: 17. This CDR3 region has 15 residues.

The rearrangement links TRBV28 to TRBJ2-1, with 7 bases matching TRBD2. The sequence came from a woman aged 45-65 years with Graves' ophthalmopathy. Sequencing used blood. CDR3 region: CASSRLGGRTVAQFF. As DNA, the CDR3 is TGTGCCAGCAGCCGGCTCGGCGGGAGAACGGTAGCGCAGTTCTTC.